The rows below give T cell receptor beta chains drawn from one sample of a study of Ad26.COV2.S vaccination and SARS-CoV-2 variants. The method was immunoSEQ multiplex PCR; TCRdb's version includes in-frame clones alone and lacks a portion of them. The sample shows hundreds of thousands of clones, approximately 88% of them seen only once. The starting material was peripheral blood, obtained in a trial of Ad26.COV2.S vaccine versus placebo. These receptors originate from a person between 18 and 65 years old who received the Ad26.COV2.S COVID-19 vaccine or a placebo. CDR3s include the opening cysteine and the closing phenylalanine or tryptophan. The order of the fields is J gene, clone size, D gene, V gene, CDR3 protein, CDR3 DNA. A D gene is named only where the DNA matches it firmly. Rows give clone size only sometimes, using once, few, many, or a class for an expanded clone.

>TRBJ1-1|-|-|TRBV7-9
CASSLYQNTEAFF
TGTGCCAGCAGCTTATATCAGAACACTGAAGCTTTCTTT
>TRBJ2-2|once|-|TRBV6-4
CASKREEYTGELFF
TGTGCCAGCAAACGAGAGGAGTACACCGGGGAGCTGTTTTTT
>TRBJ2-6|-|-|TRBV19
CASSRNGRGANVLTF
TGTGCCAGTAGTAGAAACGGGCGTGGGGCCAACGTCCTGACTTTC
>TRBJ1-3|-|-|TRBV2
CASTSPAPGSGNTIYF
TGTGCCAGCACCTCACCTGCCCCGGGCTCTGGAAACACCATATATTTT
>TRBJ2-3|-|-|TRBV20-1
CSALEADTQYF
TGCAGTGCCCTCGAGGCAGATACGCAGTATTTT
>TRBJ1-2|-|-|TRBV18
CASSPTDQNYGYTF
TGTGCCAGCTCACCTACCGACCAAAACTATGGCTACACCTTC
>TRBJ1-5|-|-|TRBV6-5
CASSYRTDSREPQHF
TGTGCCAGCAGTTATAGGACCGATTCCAGGGAGCCCCAGCATTTT
>TRBJ2-3|-|-|TRBV19
CASSMTGTDTQYF
TGTGCCAGTAGTATGACGGGCACAGATACGCAGTATTTT
>TRBJ2-2|-|-|TRBV2
CASTKNTGELFF
TGTGCCAGCACTAAAAACACCGGGGAGCTGTTTTTT
>TRBJ1-2|once|-|TRBV7-9
CASSLGGNNYGYTF
TGTGCCAGCAGCTTAGGCGGGAATAACTATGGCTACACCTTC
>TRBJ2-1|-|-|TRBV7-8
CASSSERSYNEQFF
TGTGCCAGCAGCTCTGAGCGGTCCTACAATGAGCAGTTCTTC
>TRBJ2-1|few|TRBD1|TRBV6-5
CASKRDSRYGYEQFF
TGTGCCAGCAAAAGGGACAGTAGATACGGTTATGAGCAGTTCTTC
>TRBJ2-7|-|-|TRBV6-5
CASGGPSYEQYF
TGTGCCAGCGGGGGCCCCTCCTACGAGCAGTACTTC
>TRBJ2-3|-|TRBD1|TRBV6-5
CASSYFGTADTQYF
TGTGCCAGCAGTTACTTCGGGACAGCGGATACGCAGTATTTT
>TRBJ1-1|-|TRBD1|TRBV24-1
CATRSTTGASEAFF
TGTGCCACCAGAAGCACGACAGGGGCTTCTGAAGCTTTCTTT